The rows below give T cell receptor beta chains drawn from one sample of a study of CD8 T cells in Susac syndrome. TCRdb passed the immunoSEQ multiplex PCR reads through MiXCR, listing each CDR3 protein once. Of 130,000 or so distinct CDR3 sequences in the sample, around nine tenths were seen once. Sample: CD8+ T cells from PBMCs. The receptors were gathered from a human donor with multiple sclerosis. Each CDR3 is given with its conserved first and last residue. The order of the fields is clone size, J gene, V gene, D gene, CDR3 DNA, CDR3 protein. A D gene is named only where the DNA matches it firmly. Size values are once, few and many counts, or a class for expanded clones, and some rows have none.

>.|TRBJ2-7|TRBV7-2|.
TGTGCCAGCAGCTCCCCGGGGTTCTCCTACGAGCAGTACTTC
CASSSPGFSYEQYF
>.|TRBJ2-7|TRBV27|.
TGTGCCAGCAGTTCAGGGGTAGACCACGAGCAGTACTTC
CASSSGVDHEQYF
>few|TRBJ2-5|TRBV12-3/TRBV12-4|.
TGTGCCAGCAGTTTAGTGCCCGAAGAGACCCAGTACTTC
CASSLVPEETQYF
>.|TRBJ2-7|TRBV20-1|TRBD1
TGCAGTGCTAGGGGTGAAAGACAGACAGGGGGTATGTACGAGCGGTACTTC
CSARGERQTGGMYERYF
>.|TRBJ1-3|TRBV10-2|TRBD1
TGCGCCAGCAGTGAAGACAGGGGGCGAAGAAACACCATATATTTT
CASSEDRGRRNTIYF
>.|TRBJ1-2|TRBV9|.
TGTGCCAGCAGCCCCGCAGGGGCTGACACCTTC
CASSPAGADTF
>.|TRBJ2-7|TRBV4-1|.
TGCGCCAGCAGCAACCCGGGACTCACCCTATACGAGCAGTACTTC
CASSNPGLTLYEQYF
>.|TRBJ2-2|TRBV7-2|TRBD1
TGTGCCAGCAGTTTAACGGGACAGGGGCTTCCCGTACGGCCCGGGGAGCTGTTTTTT
CASSLTGQGLPVRPGELFF
>.|TRBJ2-1|TRBV24-1|TRBD2
TGTGCCACCAGTGACCCGACTAGCGGGAGGGGCAATGAGCAGTTCTTC
CATSDPTSGRGNEQFF
>.|TRBJ1-2|TRBV5-1|.
TGCGCCAGCAGGAGAATCGGGACATATAACTATGGCTACACCTTC
CASRRIGTYNYGYTF
>.|TRBJ2-1|TRBV27|TRBD2
TGTGCCAGTGGGACTAGCGGGAGGACTAGCTCCTACAATGAGCAGTTCTTC
CASGTSGRTSSYNEQFF